Below, 24 T cell receptor beta chains from the same sample are listed, as sequenced in a study of blood T cell repertoires in COVID-19. TCRdb's table, derived via immunoSEQ multiplex PCR, lists solely in-frame clones and lacks some. Found here are 34,000 or so clones, nearly 80% of them singletons; the top ten hold around a third. The sample was peripheral blood. The receptors derive from an elderly man with acute or convalescent COVID-19.

The chain has TRBV7-9 and TRBJ2-3, with TRBD1 as a possible D gene (6 bases). V was shortened by 3 bases and J by 2 bases, with 18 bases between the two germline ends. CDR3 length: 17 amino acids. The germline CDR1 and CDR2 sequences are SEHNR and FQNEAQ (reference sequence). CDR3 sequence reads: CASSLGAGTGLTDTQYF. The CDR3 DNA follows: TGTGCCAGCAGCTTGGGGGCTGGGACGGGGCTCACAGATACGCAGTATTTT.

The rearrangement uses TRBV7-9 and TRBJ2-5; D is ambiguous. Deletions cut 6 bases from V and 2 bases from J, with 10 bases between. Germline V gives CDR1 SEHNR, CDR2 FQNEAQ (reference sequence). CDR3 length: 13 amino acids. Here the CDR3 DNA reads TGTGCCAGCAGTTCAGACTTGCAAGAGACCCAGTACTTC. Its protein product is CASSSDLQETQYF. Filled out from reference TRBV7-9 and TRBJ2-5, the complete variable domain reads DTGVSQNPRHKITKRGQNVTFRCDPISEHNRLYWYRQTLGQGPEFLTYFQNEAQLEKSRLLSDRFSAERPKGSFSTLEIQRTEQGDSAMYLCASSSDLQETQYFGPGTRLLVL.

The V call is TRBV2, the J call TRBJ2-5; 7 bases map to TRBD1. J lost 2 bases, V lost 7 bases, and 7 bases had no gene match. The CDR3 length is 14 residues. Germline V gives CDR1 SNHLY, CDR2 FYNNEI. The CDR3 bases are TGTGCCAGCAATGACAGGGCGACGCAAGAGACCCAGTACTTC. Encoded protein: CASNDRATQETQYF.

CDR3 residues: CATSDSTSDNEQFF. The CDR3 bases are TGTGCCACCAGTGACTCGACTAGTGACAATGAGCAGTTCTTC. The chain employs TRBV24-1 and TRBJ2-1; D is perhaps TRBD2 (6 bases). The CDR3 totals 14 residues. V lost 4 bases to trimming and J lost 5 bases, with 11 bases between them. Germline V gene sequence: CDR1 KGHDR, CDR2 SFDVKD.

The gene calls are TRBV7-2 and TRBJ1-6; D gene uncertain. The CDR3 consists of 15 residues. Germline values: CDR1 SGHTA, CDR2 FQGNSA. Between the trimmed V and J ends, which lost 5 bases and 7 bases, there was a span of 15 bases. CDR3: CASSPPRGVNSPLHF. Here the CDR3 DNA reads TGTGCCAGCAGCCCACCCCGGGGAGTGAATTCACCCCTCCACTTT.

Here the CDR3 DNA reads TGCAGTGCTAGTACAGGGATTAATGAAAAACTGTTTTTT. This encodes CSASTGINEKLFF. The rearrangement joins TRBV20-1 to TRBJ1-4; D possibly corresponds to TRBD1 (6 bases). V lost 3 bases to trimming and J lost 4 bases, with 9 bases between them. CDR1 and CDR2 from the germline V gene are DFQATT and SNEGSKA (reference sequence). This CDR3 comprises 13 residues.

This clone was seen once. V usage is TRBV30 and J usage is TRBJ2-3; 8 bases map to TRBD2. Germline values: CDR1 GTSNPN, CDR2 SVGIG (reference sequence). Trimming cost V 3 bases and J 6 bases; bases outside gene matches: 8. The CDR3 totals 14 residues. CDR3 DNA sequence: TGTGCCTGGAGGGGACTAGTGGCTACTGATACGCAGTATTTT. This sequence encodes CAWRGLVATDTQYF. The variable domain in full, completed from reference TRBV30 and TRBJ2-3, reads SQTIHQWPATLVQPVGSPLSLECTVEGTSNPNLYWYRQAAGRGLQLLFYSVGIGQISSEVPQNLSASRPQDRQFILSSKKLLLSDSGFYLCAWRGLVATDTQYFGPGTRLTVL.

CDR3 coding DNA: TGTGCCAGCATGGTAGGGGTCCTCTCCTACGAGCAGTACTTC. This translates into CASMVGVLSYEQYF. The V call is TRBV2, the J call TRBJ2-7; D is possibly TRBD1 (5 bases). Germline CDR1 is SNHLY and CDR2 is FYNNEI. The CDR3 spans 14 residues. The V end was cut by 7 bases, the J end by 0 bases, with 13 bases between.

V is TRBV29-1 and J is TRBJ2-1, with 9 bases that match TRBD1. The germline CDR1 and CDR2 sequences are SQVTM and ANQGSEA. This CDR3 comprises 14 residues. The CDR3 protein is CSAGTGTGYNEQFF. CDR3 coding DNA: TGCAGTGCCGGAACCGGGACAGGGTATAATGAGCAGTTCTTC.

Here the CDR3 reads CASSAGQGNYGYTF. The CDR3 region has the DNA TGTGCCAGCTCCGCGGGACAGGGGAACTATGGCTACACCTTC. This sequence joins TRBV18 and TRBJ1-2; 10 bases are shared with TRBD1. The CDR3 totals 14 residues. CDR1 KGHSH and CDR2 LQKENI come from the germline V gene. V gave up 6 bases and J gave up 2 bases; unmatched junction bases: 3. The full variable domain, completed using reference TRBV18 and TRBJ1-2, is NAGVMQNPRHLVRRRGQEARLRCSPMKGHSHVYWYRQLPEEGLKFMVYLQKENIIDESGMPKERFSAEFPKEGPSILRIQQVVRGDSAAYFCASSAGQGNYGYTFGSGTRLTVV.

The J gene is TRBJ2-1, the V gene TRBV7-2; 11 nucleotides line up with TRBD2. The trim removed 1 base at V and 4 bases at J, leaving 3 bases unmatched. The germline V gene encodes CDR1 SGHTA and CDR2 FQGNSA. The CDR3 runs to 16 residues. DNA of the CDR3: TGTGCCAGCAGCTTAGGGGGGACTAGCGGTTACAATGAGCAGTTCTTC. Translating it yields CASSLGGTSGYNEQFF.

This rearrangement joins TRBV6-5 to TRBJ2-7; D perhaps matches TRBD2 (5 bases). Trimming cost V 6 bases and J 7 bases, with 22 bases left between them. The length of the CDR3 is 15 residues. Germline V gene sequence: CDR1 MNHEY, CDR2 SVGAGI. The CDR3 DNA sequence: TGTGCCAGCAGGCCCTCTTCGGGAACGGTAGGAGAGCAGTACTTC. Amino acid sequence: CASRPSSGTVGEQYF.

This clone was seen more than once but under ten times. The chain employs TRBV24-1 and TRBJ1-2; the match to TRBD1 covers 9 bases. CDR1 is KGHDR, CDR2 SFDVKD, per germline. This CDR3 has 15 amino acids. J gave up 8 bases and V 7 bases, and 13 bases lay outside the gene matches. CDR3 nucleotide sequence: TGTGCCACCAGGCCGGGACAGGGCCCTTTTACCGGCTACACCTTC. Its translation: CATRPGQGPFTGYTF.

The V gene is TRBV20-1, the J gene TRBJ2-1, with D unclear. V was pared by 7 bases and J by 11 bases, with 15 bases between. CDR1 and CDR2 from the germline V gene are DFQATT and SNEGSKA (reference sequence). The CDR3 has 11 residues. DNA for the CDR3: TGCAGTGTGGGCACCGAGCTTAAGCAGTTCTTC. It is translated as CSVGTELKQFF.

This clone has a handful of counts. This chain connects TRBV5-4 to TRBJ1-2, with 11 nucleotides matching TRBD1. This CDR3 contains 16 residues. Germline CDR1 SGHNT, CDR2 YYREEE (reference sequence). The V gene end was trimmed by 5 bases and the J gene end by 3 bases; junction bases not matched to a gene: 9. CDR3 residues: CASSSRPGQGDYGYTF. CDR3 in DNA: TGTGCCAGCAGTTCGAGACCGGGACAGGGGGACTATGGCTACACCTTC.

The V call is TRBV28, the J call TRBJ1-1, with D tentatively TRBD1 (5 bases). CDR3 length: 14 residues. The V gene's germline CDR1 is MDHEN and CDR2 SYDVKM. Trimming pared 3 bases from V and 1 base from J, leaving 9 bases between. The CDR3 region is CASSFSGENTEAFF. In nucleotides, the CDR3 is TGTGCCAGCAGTTTCTCGGGGGAGAACACTGAAGCTTTCTTT. Using reference TRBV28 and TRBJ1-1 for the parts outside the CDR3, the full variable domain is DVKVTQSSRYLVKRTGEKVFLECVQDMDHENMFWYRQDPGLGLRLIYFSYDVKMKEKGDIPEGYSVSREKKERFSLILESASTNQTSMYLCASSFSGENTEAFFGQGTRLTVV.

This rearrangement joins TRBV27 to TRBJ2-7; a weak D match, TRBD1 (6 bases). The CDR3 is made up of 15 amino acids. CDR1 is MNHEY and CDR2 is SMNVEV in the germline V gene (reference sequence). V was trimmed by 5 bases and J by 4 bases, leaving 18 bases between them. The DNA for the CDR3 is TGTGCCAGCAGTACCCAGGACAGTTCGGTTTACGAGCAGTACTTC. Amino acid sequence: CASSTQDSSVYEQYF.

This sequence joins TRBV19 and TRBJ2-5, with 11 bases aligning to TRBD2. Trimming cost V 4 bases and J 7 bases; bases outside gene matches: 8. This CDR3 spans 15 amino acids. Germline CDR1 is LNHDA and CDR2 is SQIVND (reference sequence). The CDR3: CASSTGLAVLRTQYF. The CDR3 DNA sequence: TGTGCCAGTAGTACGGGACTAGCGGTATTGAGGACCCAGTACTTC.

The chain uses TRBV18 and TRBJ2-1, with D possibly TRBD2 on 6 matching bases. V was pared by 1 base and J by 10 bases, with 11 bases between. The germline V gene encodes CDR1 KGHSH and CDR2 LQKENI. This CDR3 contains 13 residues. The CDR3, as DNA: TGTGCCAGCTCACCACTAGCGGACGGGGAGCAGTTCTTC. Amino acid sequence: CASSPLADGEQFF.

The CDR3 protein is CASSSAYEQYF. CDR3 sequence (DNA): TGCGCCAGCAGCTCGGCCTACGAGCAGTACTTC. The rearrangement links TRBV5-1 to TRBJ2-7; no clear D. V lost 3 bases and J 2 bases, leaving 3 bases between the germline ends. The CDR3 is made up of 11 amino acids. CDR1 and CDR2 (germline): SGHRS, YFSETQ.

This chain links TRBV30 with TRBJ1-4; TRBD1 matches at 7 bases. The CDR3 has 19 amino acids. Germline lookup yields CDR1 GTSNPN and CDR2 SVGIG (reference sequence). V lost 4 bases to trimming and J lost 3 bases; unmatched junction nucleotides: 20. This CDR3 is CAWKRRVGAIQGANEKLFF. The CDR3 DNA is TGTGCCTGGAAACGAAGGGTAGGAGCGATTCAGGGGGCTAATGAAAAACTGTTTTTT.

This clone is medium-sized (0.01 to 0.1%). The genes are TRBV5-1 and TRBJ2-2; possible D gene TRBD2, 5 bases. This CDR3 is built from 15 residues. Germline V lookup: CDR1 SGHRS, CDR2 YFSETQ. V was cut by 0 bases and J by 1 base, with 7 bases left in between. The DNA for the CDR3 is TGCGCCAGCAGCTTGGGGGGAGTGAACACCGGGGAGCTGTTTTTT. Its protein is CASSLGGVNTGELFF.

The J gene is TRBJ2-7, the V gene TRBV9; D is possibly TRBD1 (6 bases). Trimming took off 1 base at V and 3 bases at J, with 14 bases between the two ends. The CDR3 is 15 amino acids. The germline V gene has CDR1 SGDLS and CDR2 YYNGEE. The CDR3: CASSVSGTPGYEQYF. The CDR3 nucleotides read TGTGCCAGCAGCGTATCCGGGACACCGGGCTACGAGCAGTACTTC.

The V and J genes are TRBV6-5 and TRBJ2-2, with D perhaps matching TRBD1 (6 bases). Per germline, CDR1 MNHEY and CDR2 SVGAGI. Trimming removed 2 bases from V and 1 base from J, with 11 bases in between. CDR3 length equals 16 residues. In nucleotides, the CDR3 is TGTGCCAGCAGTTACGACACAGGGCTGAACACCGGGGAGCTGTTTTTT. The encoded protein is CASSYDTGLNTGELFF.